Below are 23 T cell receptor beta chains sequenced from a single sample in a study of monozygotic twins with inflammatory bowel disease. TCRdb re-called the 5' RACE reads and gives one entry per CDR3 protein, without DNA. Recorded for this sample: 310,000 or so distinct CDR3 sequences. The specimen sequenced was blood. These receptors all come from a human donor with ulcerative colitis or Crohn's disease, or a healthy co-twin of an affected twin (not recorded which).

This chain joins TRBV5-1 and TRBJ2-3; the D gene TCRdb calls, TRBD1, cannot be checked with no DNA. The CDR3 runs 16 residues. Germline V gene data show CDR1 as SGHRS and CDR2 as YFSETQ. The CDR3 spells CASSLFTGQGTDTQYF.

The chain combines TRBV5-5 with TRBJ2-2; TCRdb's D call of TRBD2 is untestable without DNA. The CDR3 loop spans 14 amino acids. Germline CDR1 SGHKS, CDR2 YYEKEE (reference sequence). Here the CDR3 reads CASSARVGVGELFF.

The genes are TRBV19 and TRBJ1-5; TCRdb's assignment of TRBD1 cannot be checked, as there is no DNA. CDR1 is LNHDA, CDR2 SQIVND, per germline (reference sequence). This CDR3 comprises 15 residues. CDR3 sequence: CASSIDTGMNQPQHF.

V gene TRBV27 combines with J gene TRBJ2-7; checking the TCRdb D call of TRBD1 is not possible without DNA. Germline-derived CDR1 and CDR2 are MNHEY and SMNVEV (reference sequence). This CDR3 has 15 amino acids. The CDR3 spells CASSRTGSGSYDQYF.

The rearrangement links TRBV10-3 to TRBJ1-2; TCRdb lists TRBD1, though no DNA is available to test this call. Germline CDR1 and CDR2: ENHRY and SYGVKD. The CDR3 spans 11 residues. The CDR3 spells CAISTGEGYTF.

The chain is built from TRBV20-1 and TRBJ1-2. Germline CDR1 DFQATT, CDR2 SNEGSKA (reference sequence). The CDR3 runs 18 residues. CDR3 loop: CSATMNILVNILNYGYTF.

CDR3 loop: CASSQVDMMSYNEQFF. The chain carries TRBV4-1 and TRBJ2-1; TCRdb names TRBD1, which stays unverified in the absence of DNA. Germline CDR1 MGHRA, CDR2 YSYEKL. The CDR3 covers 16 residues.

The rearrangement links TRBV6-6 to TRBJ2-3; TCRdb selects TRBD1, and the lack of DNA leaves this call unchecked. Germline V lookup: CDR1 MNHNY, CDR2 SVGAGI (reference sequence). This CDR3 has 14 residues. This CDR3 reads CASRDPGDGGTQYF.

V usage is TRBV30 and J usage is TRBJ1-5; TCRdb gives TRBD1 as the D gene, but with no DNA this cannot be confirmed. The CDR3 is 14 amino acids. The germline V gene has CDR1 GTSNPN and CDR2 SVGIG (reference sequence). This chain's CDR3 is CAWSSGAGYQPQHF. Supplemented by reference TRBV30 and TRBJ1-5, the full variable domain reads SQTIHQWPATLVQPVGSPLSLECTVEGTSNPNLYWYRQAAGRGLQLLFYSVGIGQISSEVPQNLSASRPQDRQFILSSKKLLLSDSGFYLCAWSSGAGYQPQHFGDGTRLSIL.

The rearrangement uses TRBV2 and TRBJ2-7; TCRdb calls TRBD1, which cannot be checked without DNA. Germline CDR1 is SNHLY and CDR2 is FYNNEI. This CDR3 comprises 15 residues. CDR3 in amino acids: CASSGSGGLQHEQYF.

The chain combines TRBV4-1 with TRBJ2-7; TCRdb outputs TRBD1, but without DNA this stays unchecked. Germline V gene sequence: CDR1 MGHRA, CDR2 YSYEKL. The CDR3 length is 15 residues. The CDR3 here is CASSQEGASSYEQYF.

This chain joins TRBV20-1 and TRBJ1-2; TCRdb reports TRBD1, a call that lacks DNA to check it against. CDR3 length equals 16 residues. The V gene's germline CDR1 is DFQATT and CDR2 SNEGSKA (reference sequence). CDR3 in amino acids: CSARSGTVPNGYGYTF.

This chain uses TRBV20-1 with TRBJ1-1; the D gene TCRdb calls, TRBD1, cannot be checked with no DNA. This CDR3 is built from 15 residues. Germline CDR1 DFQATT, CDR2 SNEGSKA (reference sequence). CDR3 sequence reads: CSAYHRQGLKAEAFF.

The genes are TRBV6-4 and TRBJ1-1; TCRdb lists TRBD1, though no DNA is available to test this call. Germline CDR1 is MRHNA and CDR2 is SNTAGT. The CDR3 contains 14 residues. CDR3 sequence: CASSVSSQGAAAFF.

The genes are TRBV13 and TRBJ1-6. The CDR3 has 16 amino acids. Germline CDR1 is PRHDT and CDR2 is FYEKMQ (reference sequence). The CDR3 is CASSFSWGDGNSPLHF. The variable domain in full, completed from reference TRBV13 and TRBJ1-6, reads AAGVIQSPRHLIKEKRETATLKCYPIPRHDTVYWYQQGPGQDPQFLISFYEKMQSDKGSIPDRFSAQQFSDYHSELNMSSLELGDSALYFCASSFSWGDGNSPLHFGNGTRLTVT.

V usage is TRBV4-3 and J usage is TRBJ2-1; TCRdb's D call of TRBD2 is untestable without DNA. CDR1 is LGHNA and CDR2 is YSLEER in the germline V gene. This CDR3 contains 14 residues. CDR3 loop: CATSPGLSEGEQFF.

This chain connects TRBV7-9 to TRBJ1-6. The CDR3 is 14 residues long. Germline loops: CDR1 SEHNR, CDR2 FQNEAQ (reference sequence). The CDR3: CASSLRVYNSPLHF.

This chain links TRBV10-3 with TRBJ1-3. The CDR3 totals 15 residues. Germline V gene data show CDR1 as ENHRY and CDR2 as SYGVKD. The CDR3 loop is CAISESTGSGNTIYF.

CDR3: CASSPTSGRSHEQFF. The chain is built from TRBV27 and TRBJ2-1; the TCRdb call, TRBD2, lacks DNA for checking. CDR1 is MNHEY and CDR2 is SMNVEV in the germline V gene (reference sequence). CDR3 size: 15 residues.

The V gene is TRBV5-4, the J gene TRBJ1-3. The CDR3 has 14 amino acids. Per the germline V gene, CDR1 is SGHNT and CDR2 is YYREEE (reference sequence). The CDR3 sequence: CASSGVNSGNTIYF.

This rearrangement joins TRBV20-1 to TRBJ2-1; TCRdb's D gene call, TRBD1, goes unchecked for lack of DNA. Per the germline V gene, CDR1 is DFQATT and CDR2 is SNEGSKA (reference sequence). The CDR3 spans 15 residues. This CDR3 is CSAARGTGVNNEQFF.

The chain joins TRBV7-2 to TRBJ2-2; the D call from TCRdb, TRBD2, cannot be confirmed without DNA. This CDR3 has 13 amino acids. The germline V gene encodes CDR1 SGHTA and CDR2 FQGNSA. The CDR3 loop is CASSPAGTGELFF.

V gene TRBV21-1 combines with J gene TRBJ1-3. TRBV21-1 represents a pseudogene. The CDR3 has 15 amino acids. CDR3 sequence: CASSKAPGSGNTIYF.